This TCR beta chain was sequenced for a study of blood T cells in healthy people across ages (dated by TCRdb to the mid-2010s). Regarding the complete study: In model experiments, roughly one uniquely barcoded TCR beta cDNA molecule per two T cells was captured by template switching. To avoid experimental bias, donors of different ages were spread randomly across the sequencing lanes. Four age groups were formed from the donors: young (average about 17 years), middle-aged (more than 35), aged (more than 55) and long-lived (roughly 81). The study analyzed two additional independent replicas of 1 million unique cDNA reads from the same blood draw for two donors, one aged 18 to 29 and one aged 80 or older. Age-related changes in TCR beta repertoire diversity were measured in the study by deep sequencing normalized with unique cDNA molecular identifiers.

Results and caveats for the whole study, not just this receptor: The long-lived group showed more naive CD4+ T cells, fewer expanded clones and increased TCR diversity than the aged group, suggesting age selection. Observed TCR beta diversity per million T cells fell roughly linearly with age, and a significant reduction was already apparent by age around 39. The percentage of naive T cells measured by flow cytometry correlated strongly with observed TCR beta diversity. Estimates of total diversity from one million sequenced T cells were regarded as lower bounds and underestimates. Because donor CMV infection status was unknown, age-related changes in expanded clonotypes were potentially confounded. Bulk unsorted PBMC profiling prevented conclusive comparison of naive and antigen-experienced compartments.

The roughly 37 donors, aged 6 to 90 years, were systemically healthy Caucasian individuals from Russia. Each donor gave approximately 9.4 milliliters of peripheral blood, drawn into EDTA-treated Vacutainer tubes. Ficoll-Paque density-gradient centrifugation was used to isolate PBMCs, with at least 7 million per sample. Trizol reagent was used to extract total RNA from the PBMCs, yielding at least 6 micrograms per sample. For every donor, an aliquot of PBMCs went through flow cytometry to measure the percentages of naive CD45RAhigh/CD27high T cells. Libraries were built with 5' RACE. Sequencing instrument: Illumina HiSeq 2500. A second PCR of about 7 to 12 cycles was performed with a sample-barcoded 5' primer and a J-beta primer mix. A unique molecular identifier was introduced onto each TCR beta cDNA molecule by a template-switch 5' adaptor carrying 12 random nucleotides. At least 2.5 million CDR3-containing paired-end reads were obtained from each sample. All of the RNA was converted into first-strand cDNA using the Mint cDNA synthesis kit, with a TRBC-specific oligonucleotide serving as the primer. Following uracil-DNA glycosylase treatment, all cDNA underwent a first 18-cycle PCR with the universal primers M1SS and BC2_uni_R. The authors processed their data as follows. For normalization, 1 million high-quality reads were randomly selected from each sample, with every read carrying a distinct molecular identifier. Reads sharing molecular identifiers were discarded rather than binned into consensus sequences. MiTCR, with a Q25 quality threshold and the strictest error-elimination algorithm, was used for CDR3 identification, clonotype clustering and error correction. A nonparametric unseen species model with Euler transformation was used to estimate lower-bound total TCR beta diversity. Through fastp at Q25 and MiXCR, TCRdb rebuilt clones from the public reads, retaining in-frame beta chains. Identical CDR3 protein sequences are pooled into one entry, listed with their most common genes and DNA. TCRdb's processing, not the study's, gives the V and J calls here. Present in this sample are about 780,000 distinct CDR3 sequences, more than 35% of which were seen just once. The biggest ten clones account for approximately 18% of the sample.

For this clonotype: Its antigen is unknown. Mismatch with germline at one junction end may stem from a read error.

The cysteine opens and the phenylalanine closes a CDR3 of 15 amino acids. This entry keeps only the CDR3 DNA: 45 bases, framed from base 1. CDR1 SGHDN and CDR2 FVKESK are derived from the germline V gene. The specimen was blood. This clonotype was sampled from a man older than 75 in good health. Recombination joined TRBV14 with TRBJ1-3, and TRBD1 aligns with 7 junction nucleotides. The CDR3 here reads CANSQSTGIGNTIYF. The DNA reads as follows: TGTGCCAACAGCCAATCGACAGGGATAGGAAACACCATATATTTT.